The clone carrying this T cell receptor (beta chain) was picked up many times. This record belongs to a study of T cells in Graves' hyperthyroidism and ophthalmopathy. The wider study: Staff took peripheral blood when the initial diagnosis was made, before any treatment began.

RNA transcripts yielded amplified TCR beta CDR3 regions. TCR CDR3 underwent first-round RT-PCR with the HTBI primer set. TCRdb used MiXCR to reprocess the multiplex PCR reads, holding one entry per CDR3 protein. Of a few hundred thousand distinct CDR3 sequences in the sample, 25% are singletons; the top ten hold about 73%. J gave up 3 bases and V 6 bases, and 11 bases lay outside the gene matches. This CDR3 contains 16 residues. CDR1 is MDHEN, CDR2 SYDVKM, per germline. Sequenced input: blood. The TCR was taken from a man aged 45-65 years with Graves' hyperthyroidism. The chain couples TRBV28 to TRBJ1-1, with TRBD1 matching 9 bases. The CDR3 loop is CASSSATGGRHTEAFF. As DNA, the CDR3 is TGTGCCAGCAGCTCCGCTACAGGGGGCCGCCACACTGAAGCTTTCTTT.